The clone carrying this T cell receptor (beta chain) appeared a few times. The antigen is unknown. The CDR3 has 17 amino acids. Germline values: CDR1 LNHDA, CDR2 SQIVND (reference sequence). The junction had 6 bases not matched to a gene; V was cut back by 6 bases and J by 0 bases. The sample is drawn from a study of beta chain features in type 1 diabetes. Central memory, naive, regulatory and stem cell-like memory CD4+ cells were sorted by CD45RO/CCR7/CD25/CD127/CD95/CD27. The authors reverse transcribed all of the isolated RNA, so sequencing captured expressed TCRB transcripts. Here immunoSEQ multiplex PCR was the method, and the copy in TCRdb shows in-frame clones only, minus some. The table has a few hundred thousand clones, roughly 25% seen once; the top ten hold about 0.012%. The study, taken as a whole, reports: Across all four CD4+ subsets, people with type 1 diabetes showed modestly shorter TCRB CDR3s. Relative to healthy donors, patients appeared to have naive, central memory and Treg TCRB repertoires that were more similar.

The sequence derives from a woman aged 30 to 39 with type 1 diabetes. The sample consisted of naive CD4+ T cells from blood. This sequence joins TRBV19 and TRBJ2-3, with 13 bases aligning to TRBD2. The CDR3 spells CASRPTSGRVSTDTQYF. Written as DNA, the CDR3 is TGTGCCAGTAGACCCACTAGCGGGAGGGTAAGCACAGATACGCAGTATTTT.